Presented here are 22 T cell receptor beta chains from one specimen sequenced in a study of human T cells and chemical hapten exposure. Stated time point: patch test 3, about 24 weeks after DPC sensitization. This sample's treatment: therapeutic diphenylcyclopropenone sensitization with weekly scalp DPC. TCRdb passed the RACE reads through MiXCR, listing each CDR3 protein once. This table holds roughly 71,000 distinct CDR3 sequences, 11% found once. Sequenced material: whole blood, taken in connection with sensitization to the hapten diphenylcyclopropenone (DPC). The receptors originated from a woman in her forties or fifties with alopecia areata. Some clones in this sample may be carry-over from other donors' samples.

Only a few counts were recorded for this clonotype. The genes are TRBV12-3 or TRBV12-4 and TRBJ1-5; D perhaps matches TRBD1 (6 bases). The CDR3 totals 15 residues. The germline V and J ends were trimmed by 11 bases and 6 bases, with 23 bases remaining between them. The CDR3 spells CASSPRGGGAQPQHF. The DNA of the CDR3 is TGTGCCTCATCCCCGAGGGGGGGGGGTGCTCAGCCCCAGCATTTT.

This clonotype appeared many times. This chain uses TRBV5-1 with TRBJ2-3; possibly TRBD2 for D (5 bases). The CDR3 is 14 amino acids. Per germline, CDR1 SGHRS and CDR2 YFSETQ. Trimming stripped 2 bases from V and 2 bases from J, with 9 bases between. CDR3 DNA sequence: TGCGCCAGCAGCTTTCCGGGGATCACAGATACGCAGTATTTT. As protein: CASSFPGITDTQYF.

This chain links TRBV6-5 with TRBJ2-2; 11 positions match TRBD1. The CDR3 totals 15 residues. Looked up from germline, CDR1 is MNHEY and CDR2 is SVGAGI. The ends lost 6 bases at V and 8 bases at J; junction bases unmatched: 8. CDR3 sequence reads: CASSPRTGGSGELFF. The CDR3 DNA is TGTGCCAGCAGCCCCCGGACAGGGGGCTCGGGGGAGCTGTTTTTT.

This clonotype was recorded many times. This chain uses TRBV2 with TRBJ2-1, with D unresolved. Trimming removed 4 bases at V and 8 bases at J, with 12 bases between. CDR1 is SNHLY and CDR2 is FYNNEI in the germline V gene. This CDR3 contains 13 residues. CDR3 sequence: CASSVEREDEQFF. The CDR3, as DNA: TGTGCCAGCAGTGTAGAAAGAGAGGATGAGCAGTTCTTC.

This clonotype was counted at least ten times. This chain uses TRBV10-2 with TRBJ2-5; D remains unclear. The CDR3 is 12 amino acids. V was trimmed by 2 bases and J by 5 bases, leaving 6 bases between them. Per germline, CDR1 WSHSY and CDR2 SAAADI. The CDR3 loop reads CASSEHSETQYF. CDR3 nucleotide sequence: TGCGCCAGCAGTGAGCATTCGGAGACCCAGTACTTC.

This clonotype showed up just a few times. The chain has TRBV20-1 and TRBJ2-3, with unresolved D. V gave up 3 bases and J gave up 0 bases, with 10 bases separating them. The length of the CDR3 is 14 residues. CDR1 DFQATT and CDR2 SNEGSKA come from the germline V gene (reference sequence). The CDR3 spells CSASNLGSTDTQYF. The DNA for the CDR3 is TGCAGTGCTAGTAACCTGGGGAGCACAGATACGCAGTATTTT.

The chain couples TRBV12-3 or TRBV12-4 to TRBJ1-5, with TRBD1 matching 11 bases. The CDR3 spans 15 residues. V shed 5 bases and J 9 bases; nucleotides not matched to a gene: 9. The CDR3: CASSRTGGASRPQHF. In DNA, the CDR3 is TGTGCCAGCAGTCGGACAGGGGGCGCTTCTCGGCCCCAGCATTTT.

The table lists this clonotype with a few counts. This sequence joins TRBV30 and TRBJ2-7; D gene unclear. The germline V and J ends were trimmed by 1 base and 1 base, with 8 bases remaining between them. Germline assignment: CDR1 GTSNPN and CDR2 SVGIG (reference sequence). The CDR3 is made up of 13 amino acids. The CDR3 nucleotides read TGTGCCTGGAGTGACCAGAGGTCCTACGAGCAGTACTTC. Residues: CAWSDQRSYEQYF.

This clonotype has more than one count but fewer than ten. J is TRBJ1-5 and V is TRBV12-5; no firm D call. V was cut by 7 bases and J by 7 bases, with 17 bases left in between. This CDR3 has 14 amino acids. Germline-derived CDR1 and CDR2 are LGHNT and FRNRAP. For the CDR3, the DNA is TGTGCTAGTGCCCGAGACATGGGCGGACAGCCCCAGCATTTT. This sequence encodes CASARDMGGQPQHF.

The chain couples TRBV6-5 to TRBJ1-1, with 11 nucleotides matching TRBD1. V trimming: 6 bases; J trimming: 5 bases; junction bases outside the gene matches: 5. This CDR3 is built from 14 residues. Germline values: CDR1 MNHEY, CDR2 SVGAGI. Here the CDR3 DNA reads TGTGCCAGCAGCCCGGGACAGGGGGTTACTGAAGCTTTCTTT. Encoded protein: CASSPGQGVTEAFF.

This clonotype was counted ten times or more. V and J are TRBV11-3 and TRBJ1-4; 11 positions agree with TRBD1. The CDR3 has 15 amino acids. V lost 5 bases and J lost 5; bases outside the gene matches: 4. CDR1 SGHNT and CDR2 YENEEA come from the germline V gene. CDR3 loop: CASSLRDRGNEKLFF. CDR3 nucleotide sequence: TGTGCCAGCAGCCTCCGGGACAGGGGGAATGAAAAACTGTTTTTT.

The chain uses TRBV28 and TRBJ1-2; TRBD1 might be the D (5 bases). Trimming left V 10 bases short and J 5 bases short, with 14 bases between. The germline gives CDR1 MDHEN, CDR2 SYDVKM. This CDR3 region has 12 residues. The CDR3 DNA is TGTGCCACCCATTTCGGGGGGTATGGCTACACCTTC. This encodes CATHFGGYGYTF.

The rearrangement links TRBV11-2 to TRBJ2-7, with a tentative D call TRBD1 (5 bases). CDR1 and CDR2 from the germline V gene are SGHAT and FQNNGV. Trimming removed 3 bases at V and 3 bases at J, with 21 bases between. The CDR3 runs to 17 residues. The CDR3 region is CASSFRKPQVTNYEQYF. CDR3 DNA sequence: TGTGCCAGCAGCTTTCGAAAACCACAGGTGACGAACTACGAGCAGTACTTC.

The rearrangement joins TRBV11-2 to TRBJ2-1; D might be TRBD1 or TRBD2, each matching 5 bases. CDR1 is SGHAT and CDR2 is FQNNGV in the germline V gene. The CDR3 sequence is 17 residues long. Trimming pared 6 bases from V and 3 bases from J, leaving 21 bases between. CDR3 sequence: CASRPTEGQANYNEQFF. CDR3 coding DNA: TGTGCCAGCAGACCAACCGAGGGGCAGGCGAACTACAATGAGCAGTTCTTC.

This clonotype was found many times. V usage is TRBV3-1 and J usage is TRBJ1-1, with D perhaps matching TRBD1 (5 bases). Germline loops: CDR1 LGHDT, CDR2 YNNKEL (reference sequence). V lost 8 bases, J lost 7 bases, and 11 bases lay in between. The CDR3 runs 11 residues. CDR3 bases: TGTGCCAGCGGGGCCGGGAGTGAAGCTTTCTTT. Encoded protein: CASGAGSEAFF.

The sample holds one count of this clonotype. The chain joins TRBV28 to TRBJ1-6, with D perhaps matching TRBD1 (5 bases). The V end was cut by 7 bases, the J end by 11 bases, with 15 bases between. Germline CDR1 MDHEN, CDR2 SYDVKM. CDR3 length: 13 amino acids. The CDR3 sequence is CASTRGRPTPLHF. DNA of the CDR3: TGTGCCAGCACGAGGGGCAGGCCAACACCCCTCCACTTT.

About this clonotype: The conserved final phenylalanine or tryptophan is absent from the CDR3, which likely points to a read error. The DNA is left out, because the CDR3 cannot be placed on it with certainty; the CDR3 is given as TCRdb lists it. The genes are TRBV4-1 and TRBJ2-4; TRBD1 is the table's D call and was not checked against the DNA. The CDR3 spans 14 amino acids, including both terminal residues. The germline V gene encodes CDR1 MGHRA and CDR2 YSYEKL. This chain's CDR3 is CASSQDLRSDRTEI.

In its sample, this clonotype was seen many times. The chain combines TRBV6-1 with TRBJ1-1, with 7 bases lining up with TRBD1. V shed 2 bases and J 0 bases; nucleotides not matched to a gene: 15. This CDR3 contains 19 residues. Germline CDR1 is MNHNS and CDR2 is SASEGT. The CDR3 reads CASSEYPWRQGRMNTEAFF. The CDR3 DNA follows: TGTGCCAGCAGTGAATATCCCTGGAGACAGGGACGAATGAACACTGAAGCTTTCTTT.

The V call is TRBV7-2, the J call TRBJ2-3; no clear D. The CDR3 has 13 amino acids. V was pared by 1 base and J by 5 bases, with 7 bases between. The germline V gene encodes CDR1 SGHTA and CDR2 FQGNSA. The CDR3 region is CASSLEFGDTQYF. In DNA, the CDR3 is TGTGCCAGCAGCTTAGAATTCGGAGATACGCAGTATTTT.

This clonotype was seen ten or more times. The J gene is TRBJ2-3, the V gene TRBV7-9; 7 bases line up with TRBD2. Germline V gene sequence: CDR1 SEHNR, CDR2 FQNEAQ (reference sequence). CDR3 length equals 15 residues. The V segment lost 5 bases and the J segment 2 bases; nucleotides outside the gene matches: 7. In nucleotides, the CDR3 is TGTGCCAGCAGCAGCACCGGGACTAACACAGATACGCAGTATTTT. Protein: CASSSTGTNTDTQYF.

The gene calls are TRBV29-1 and TRBJ2-1; 8 nucleotides agree with TRBD2. V shed 4 bases, J shed 5 bases, and the junction held 4 bases outside the gene matches. Per the germline V gene, CDR1 is SQVTM and CDR2 is ANQGSEA. The CDR3 loop spans 13 amino acids. The CDR3 loop reads CSVVRGGNNEQFF. The DNA for the CDR3 is TGCAGCGTTGTACGGGGGGGCAACAATGAGCAGTTCTTC.

This clonotype was found many times. The chain combines TRBV3-1 with TRBJ2-7, with D perhaps TRBD2 (6 bases). The germline V and J ends were trimmed by 2 bases and 4 bases, with 9 bases remaining between them. Looked up from germline, CDR1 is LGHDT and CDR2 is YNNKEL (reference sequence). CDR3 size: 13 residues. This CDR3 reads CASSQNGGYEQYF. In DNA, the CDR3 is TGTGCCAGCAGCCAAAACGGGGGTTACGAGCAGTACTTC.